One sample yielded the 6 T cell receptor beta chains listed below, sequenced in a study of blood T cell repertoires in COVID-19. Sequencing was performed with immunoSEQ multiplex PCR; in TCRdb, only in-frame clones are kept and a portion is missing. The sample yields tens of thousands of clones, around 80% seen once. The sample taken for sequencing was peripheral blood. The receptors derive from a woman aged 55-75 years with acute or convalescent COVID-19.

This chain joins TRBV6-2 or TRBV6-3 and TRBJ1-3; TRBD1 might be the D (6 bases). The CDR3 is 15 amino acids. V was cut by 6 bases and J by 0 bases, with 12 bases left in between. From germline, CDR1 is MNHEY and CDR2 SVGEGT. The CDR3 coding sequence is TGTGCCAGCAGCCTCACAGGGAACTCTGGAAACACCATATATTTT. This translates into CASSLTGNSGNTIYF.

The chain recombines TRBV29-1 with TRBJ2-1; possible D gene TRBD1, 5 bases. The V end lost 3 bases, the J end lost 2 bases, and 8 bases lay between the germline ends. The CDR3 consists of 13 residues. In germline, CDR1 is SQVTM, CDR2 ANQGSEA. The DNA of the CDR3 is TGCAGCGTTGATGGCAGGGCCTACAATGAGCAGTTCTTC. Encoded protein: CSVDGRAYNEQFF.

This CDR3 reads CASSLTAGGGYTF. CDR3 nucleotides: TGTGCCAGCAGTTTAACGGCAGGGGGTGGCTACACCTTC. The V and J genes are TRBV12-3 or TRBV12-4 and TRBJ1-2; 7 bases line up with TRBD1. The CDR3 is 13 amino acids. V lost 2 bases, J lost 7 bases, and 4 bases stayed unmatched.

This rearrangement joins TRBV2 to TRBJ1-2, with 7 bases identical to TRBD1. Germline trimming cut 7 bases from V and 5 bases from J; bases unmatched to any gene: 10. This CDR3 is 14 amino acids long. In germline, CDR1 is SNHLY, CDR2 FYNNEI. Here the CDR3 reads CASTRQGRGYGYTF. CDR3 bases: TGTGCCAGCACTCGACAGGGTAGGGGATATGGCTACACCTTC. Full variable domain (missing parts from reference TRBV2 and TRBJ1-2): EPEVTQTPSHQVTQMGQEVILRCVPISNHLYFYWYRQILGQKVEFLVSFYNNEISEKSEIFDDQFSVERPDGSNFTLKIRSTKLEDSAMYFCASTRQGRGYGYTFGSGTRLTVV.

Worth noting for this clone: Other DNA sequences in the same sample also yield this CDR3. The chain is built from TRBV18 and TRBJ1-1, with a possible D match to TRBD1 (6 bases). Trimming cost V 3 bases and J 2 bases, with 10 bases left between them. Germline CDR1 and CDR2: KGHSH and LQKENI. This CDR3 region has 14 residues. The CDR3 sequence is CASSPGQANTEAFF. The CDR3 DNA follows: TGTGCCAGCTCACCGGGACAAGCCAACACTGAAGCTTTCTTT.

This clone has only a few counts. V gene TRBV5-3 combines with J gene TRBJ1-5, with a possible D match to TRBD1 (6 bases). TRBV5-3 is given ORF status, its function remaining uncertain. The CDR3 sequence is 12 residues long. Trimming took 4 bases from V and 8 from J, leaving 10 bases between them. The DNA of the CDR3 is TGTGCCAGAAGCATAGGACAGAAGCCCCAGCATTTT. It codes for CARSIGQKPQHF.